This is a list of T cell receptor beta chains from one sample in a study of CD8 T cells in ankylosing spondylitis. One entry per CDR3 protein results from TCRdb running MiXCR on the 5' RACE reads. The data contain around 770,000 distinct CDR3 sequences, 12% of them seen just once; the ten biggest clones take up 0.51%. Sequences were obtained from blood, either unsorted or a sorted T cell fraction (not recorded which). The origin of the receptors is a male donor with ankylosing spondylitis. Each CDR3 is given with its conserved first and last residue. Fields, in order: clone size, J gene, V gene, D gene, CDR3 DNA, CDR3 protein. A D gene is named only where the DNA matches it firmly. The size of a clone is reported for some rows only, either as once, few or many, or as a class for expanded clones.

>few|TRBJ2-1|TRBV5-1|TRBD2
TGCGCCAGCAGCCCGCCTCAGCGGGAGGGCAATGAGCAGTTCTTC
CASSPPQREGNEQFF
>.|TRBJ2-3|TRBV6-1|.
TGTGCCAGCACCAACAAGTTGTGGACAGATACGCAGTATTTT
CASTNKLWTDTQYF
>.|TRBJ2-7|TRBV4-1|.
TGCGCCAGCAGCCGGGGGAGCCCCGGGGAGCAGTACTTC
CASSRGSPGEQYF
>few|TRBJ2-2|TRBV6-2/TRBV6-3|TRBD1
TGTGCCAGCAGCTGGGACAGGGTCGGCACCGGGGAGCTGTTTTTT
CASSWDRVGTGELFF
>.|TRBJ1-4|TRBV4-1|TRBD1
TGCGCCAGCAGCCATACCCCGGGACAGGGTAATGAGAAACTGTTTTTT
CASSHTPGQGNEKLFF
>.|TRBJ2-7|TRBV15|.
TGTGCCACCAGCTCACTGTCCGGAGCGGCGGCCTACGAGCAGTACTTC
CATSSLSGAAAYEQYF
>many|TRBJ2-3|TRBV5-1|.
TGCGCCAGCAGCCCCCCTGATTTAAGTACAGCAGATACGCAGTATTTT
CASSPPDLSTADTQYF
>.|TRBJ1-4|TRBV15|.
TGTGCCACCAGCAGAGAACAGTTGCTGAATGAAAAACTGTTTTTT
CATSREQLLNEKLFF
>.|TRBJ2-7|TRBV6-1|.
TGTGCCAGCAGAAAGGGCAACTCCTACGAGCAGTACTTC
CASRKGNSYEQYF
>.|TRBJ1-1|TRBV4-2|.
TGTGCCAGCAGCCAAGATCCGAGCGGCTGGACTGAAGCTTTCTTT
CASSQDPSGWTEAFF
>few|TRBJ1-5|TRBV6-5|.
TGTGCCAGCAGTTACCATCAGAGGGTTTATAGCAATCAGCCCCAGCATTTT
CASSYHQRVYSNQPQHF
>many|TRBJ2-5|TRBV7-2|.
TGTGCCAGCAGCTTAGGAAGCGGAGGGCAGCAAGAGACCCAGTACTTC
CASSLGSGGQQETQYF
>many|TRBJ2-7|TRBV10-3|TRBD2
TGTGCCATCAGTGGTAGCGGGATGACCTACGAGCAGTACTTC
CAISGSGMTYEQYF
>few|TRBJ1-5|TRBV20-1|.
TGCAGTGCTAGCCGTCATCCGGGGAAAGGTAATCAGCCCCAGCATTTT
CSASRHPGKGNQPQHF
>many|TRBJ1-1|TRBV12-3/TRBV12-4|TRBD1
TGTGCCAGCAGTCCCCGGACAGGGTGGAACACTGAAGCTTTCTTT
CASSPRTGWNTEAFF
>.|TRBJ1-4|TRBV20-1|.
TGCAGTGCTAGAGATACCCATACTAATGAAAAACTGTTTTTT
CSARDTHTNEKLFF
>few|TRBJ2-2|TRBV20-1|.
TGCAGTGCCCGGAAGCAGGGGTCGGGCACCGGGGAGCTGTTTTTT
CSARKQGSGTGELFF
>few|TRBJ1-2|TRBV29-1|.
TGCAGCGTTGATCGGGGGCAGGGAGACTATGGCTACACCTTC
CSVDRGQGDYGYTF
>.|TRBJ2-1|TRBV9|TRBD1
TGTGCCAGCAGCGTAATGGGACAGGGGGCAGGTGAGCAGTTCTTC
CASSVMGQGAGEQFF
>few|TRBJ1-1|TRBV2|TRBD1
TGTGCCAGCGCCGCCCGGACAGGGACCACTGAAGCTTTCTTT
CASAARTGTTEAFF
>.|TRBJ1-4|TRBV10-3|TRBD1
TGTGCCATCAGTGATGGGCTGCTCGGGACAGGCGGGAAACTGTTTTTT
CAISDGLLGTGGKLFF
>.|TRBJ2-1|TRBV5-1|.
TGCGCCAGCAGCTTCAGTAAAGATGAGCAGTTCTTC
CASSFSKDEQFF
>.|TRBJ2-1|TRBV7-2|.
TGTGCCAGCAGCCCTCGGACAGTCAGCTCCTACAATGAGCAGTTCTTC
CASSPRTVSSYNEQFF
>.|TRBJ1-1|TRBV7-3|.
TGTGCCAGCAGCTTATTGGGGGGCAGCGACACTGAAGCTTTCTTT
CASSLLGGSDTEAFF
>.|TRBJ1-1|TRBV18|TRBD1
TGTGCCAGCTCCCAACAATACGGACAGGGAGACACTGAAGCTTTCTTT
CASSQQYGQGDTEAFF
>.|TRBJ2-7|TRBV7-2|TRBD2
TGTGCCAGTACGACTAGCGACTCCTACGAGCAGTACTTC
CASTTSDSYEQYF
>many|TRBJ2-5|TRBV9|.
TGTGCCAGCAGCCCACCGGGACAACAAGAGACCCAGTACTTC
CASSPPGQQETQYF
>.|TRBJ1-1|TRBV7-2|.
TGTGCCAGCAGCTTATGGGGCAGTATGAACACTGAAGCTTTCTTT
CASSLWGSMNTEAFF
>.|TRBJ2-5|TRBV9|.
TGTGCCAGCAGCGTCGGATTTTCCCAAGAGACCCAGTACTTC
CASSVGFSQETQYF
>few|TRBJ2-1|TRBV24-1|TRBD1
TGTGCCACCGACAGGGGGTGGGGTTACAATGAGCAGTTCTTC
CATDRGWGYNEQFF
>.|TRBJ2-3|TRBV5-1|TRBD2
TGCGCCAGCAGCTCCGGGACTAGCGAGAAGGATACGCAGTATTTT
CASSSGTSEKDTQYF
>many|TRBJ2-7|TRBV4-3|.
TGCGCCAGCAGCCGAGAATGGGGGCCCCCCTACGAGCAGTACTTC
CASSREWGPPYEQYF
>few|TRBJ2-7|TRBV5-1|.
TGCGCCAGCAGTTTTGAACCCGGACAGGGAGGGCAAGAGCAGTACTTC
CASSFEPGQGGQEQYF
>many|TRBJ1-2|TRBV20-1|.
TGCAGTGCATCAGAGGGGCAGTATGGCTACACCTTC
CSASEGQYGYTF
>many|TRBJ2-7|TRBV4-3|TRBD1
TGCGCCAGCAGCCAAGATCTTAGCCAGGGGGTACGGCAGTACTTC
CASSQDLSQGVRQYF
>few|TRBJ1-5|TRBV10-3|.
TGTGCCATCAGTGAGTCGGCAGGTCAGCCCCAGCATTTT
CAISESAGQPQHF
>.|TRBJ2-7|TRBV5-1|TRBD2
TGCGCCAGCAGCTTGGGTCCGGCGGGAGGGTCAACTTTCTACGAGCAGTACTTC
CASSLGPAGGSTFYEQYF
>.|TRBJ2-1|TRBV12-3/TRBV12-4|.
TGTGCCAGCAGTTTTTACGGGGGAGCTAACAATGAGCAGTTCTTC
CASSFYGGANNEQFF
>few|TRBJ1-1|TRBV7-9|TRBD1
TGTGCCAGCGAGGGACAGTCGGGTACTGAAGCTTTCTTT
CASEGQSGTEAFF
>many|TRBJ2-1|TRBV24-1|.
TGTGCCACCAGTGACATCGGGACGGTTGAGCAGTTCTTC
CATSDIGTVEQFF
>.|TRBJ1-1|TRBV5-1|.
TGCGCCAGCAGCAAGGGAAGTGGCAGGGCCACTGAAGCTTTCTTT
CASSKGSGRATEAFF
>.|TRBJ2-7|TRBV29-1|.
TGCAGCGCCCAAATGGGGCGGAAGAGCTCCTACGAGCAGTACTTC
CSAQMGRKSSYEQYF